The TCR beta chain described here comes from a study of CD8+CD57+ T cells in acquired aplastic anemia. Study context: The sorted CD4+ and CD8+ cells yielded an average approximately 3 ug of DNA. Where healthy donors were concerned, CD4+ cells averaged approximately 10 million reads. Notes on the study in general: Patients and controls had in common fewer than 30 CD8+ CDR3 sequences.

The V and J ends lost 5 bases and 3 bases respectively, with 20 bases between them. CDR3 length: 18 amino acids. CDR1 and CDR2 (germline): SEHNR, FQNEAQ (reference sequence). Genomic DNA provided the template from which TCR beta VDJ and CDR3 profiles were obtained. TCRdb fed the reads into MiXCR, producing one record per CDR3 protein. The sample has just over 400,000 distinct CDR3 sequences, roughly 64% seen once; the top ten hold 3.5% to 4.5%. Concerning this clonotype itself: Its antigen is unknown.

The receptor's source is a human donor in good health, serving as a control. Source material: sorted CD4+, CD8+, or CD8+CD57+ T cells (not recorded which) from PBMCs. The rearrangement joins TRBV7-9 to TRBJ1-6; TRBD1 might be the D (5 bases). The CDR3 nucleotides read TGTGCCAGCAGCCCGTGGGCCGGGGCAGGGAACTATAATTCACCCCTCCACTTT. Residues: CASSPWAGAGNYNSPLHF. Looking up the rest from reference TRBV7-9 and TRBJ1-6 gives the full variable domain: DTGVSQNPRHKITKRGQNVTFRCDPISEHNRLYWYRQTLGQGPEFLTYFQNEAQLEKSRLLSDRFSAERPKGSFSTLEIQRTEQGDSAMYLCASSPWAGAGNYNSPLHFGNGTRLTVT.